This TCR beta chain derives from a study of memory CD4+ T cells and cytomegalovirus serostatus. Regarding the study as a whole: The CMV-associated TCR signature appears largely within the CD4+ memory repertoire.

Single viable CD3+CD4+CD8-CD45RO+ cells were sorted as the memory CD4+ T cells. Total CD4+ T cells were enriched by CD4 positive selection. This clone has a handful of counts. The antigen is not known. Germline CDR1 is SGDLS and CDR2 is YYNGEE. V was shortened by 0 bases and J by 6 bases, with 15 bases between the two germline ends. This CDR3 is 15 amino acids long. Profiling relied on immunoSEQ multiplex PCR, and the TCRdb table lists in-frame clones only, not all of them. The data show 35,000 to 55,000 clones, 78% seen once. Sequenced sample: memory CD4+ T cells from blood. This sequence joins TRBV9 and TRBJ1-1; tentatively, D is TRBD1 (5 bases). The TCR sequence derives from an adult in good health and CMV-seronegative. DNA for the CDR3: TGTGCCAGCAGCGTAGGGGGACCTGAGCGGTCTGAAGCTTTCTTT. Translation gives CASSVGGPERSEAFF.